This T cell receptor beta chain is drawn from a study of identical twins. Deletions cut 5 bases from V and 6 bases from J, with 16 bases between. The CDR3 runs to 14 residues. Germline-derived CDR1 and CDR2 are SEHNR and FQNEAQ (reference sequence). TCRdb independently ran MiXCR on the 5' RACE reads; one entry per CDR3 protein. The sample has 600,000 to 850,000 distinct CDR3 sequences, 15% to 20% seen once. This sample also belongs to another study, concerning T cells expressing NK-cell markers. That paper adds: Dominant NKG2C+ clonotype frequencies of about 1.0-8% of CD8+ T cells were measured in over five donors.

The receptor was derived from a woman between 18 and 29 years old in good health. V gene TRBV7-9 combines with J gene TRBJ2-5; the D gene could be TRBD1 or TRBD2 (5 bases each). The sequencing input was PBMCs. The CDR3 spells CASSQPGPEKTQYF. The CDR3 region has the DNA TGTGCCAGCAGCCAGCCGGGACCCGAAAAGACCCAGTACTTC.